The clone carrying this T cell receptor (beta chain) has a handful of counts. The sample is drawn from a study of blood T cell repertoires in COVID-19. Measured with immunoSEQ multiplex PCR; TCRdb has only the in-frame clones, and not every one. The data show about 280,000 clones, with around 83% seen just once and 5% held by the top ten. There are 13 residues in the CDR3. V gave up 8 bases and J gave up 9 bases, with 17 bases separating them. The V and J genes are TRBV12-3 or TRBV12-4 and TRBJ2-1; D gene uncertain. This sequence originates from a man aged 35-49 years who had been exposed to COVID-19. Sample: PBMCs or T cells enriched from blood (not recorded which). This CDR3 reads CASEQRPLGEQFF. CDR3 bases: TGTGCCAGCGAGCAGCGTCCCTTGGGTGAGCAGTTCTTC.